A selection of T cell receptor beta chains follows, all from one sample in a study of blood T cell repertoires in COVID-19. The table came from immunoSEQ multiplex PCR; TCRdb's copy has only in-frame clones and leaves some out. In the table there are 200,000 to 300,000 clones, 75% to 90% of which are singletons. The sequenced material came from peripheral blood. All receptors derive from a woman between 40 and 55 years old with acute or convalescent COVID-19. Both conserved end residues are part of each CDR3. The D gene is left open where the match is weak. Some rows mark clone size as missing; the rest say once, few, many or name a class of expanded clone.

TRBJ1-5	-	TRBV4-1	-	CASSQDSPSQGIFQPQHF	TGCGCCAGCAGCCAAGATAGTCCTTCCCAGGGGATATTTCAGCCCCAGCATTTT
TRBJ1-5	-	TRBV19	-	CASSRKTAANQPQHF	TGTGCCAGTAGTAGAAAGACGGCGGCCAATCAGCCCCAGCATTTT
TRBJ1-1	-	TRBV12-3/TRBV12-4	-	CASTSQWNTEAFF	TGTGCCAGCACCTCTCAGTGGAACACTGAAGCTTTCTTT
TRBJ2-1	-	TRBV5-1	-	CASSLAQGSSYNEQFF	TGCGCCAGCAGCTTGGCCCAGGGGAGCTCCTACAATGAGCAGTTCTTC
TRBJ2-2	-	TRBV7-2	TRBD2	CASSRSGTRAGELFF	TGTGCCAGCAGCCGCTCCGGGACTAGAGCCGGGGAGCTGTTTTTT
TRBJ2-3	-	TRBV27	-	CASSPRATADTQYF	TGTGCCAGCAGTCCCAGGGCAACGGCAGATACGCAGTATTTT
TRBJ1-3	-	TRBV15	TRBD1	CATSSTGGRAGNTIYF	TGTGCCACCAGCAGTACAGGGGGACGAGCTGGAAACACCATATATTTT
TRBJ2-5	-	TRBV3-1/TRBV3-2	TRBD1	CASSPRGQGFQETQYF	TGTGCCAGCAGCCCTAGGGGACAGGGTTTTCAAGAGACCCAGTACTTC
TRBJ1-3	-	TRBV5-1	TRBD1	CASSWTGDTGNTIYF	TGCGCCAGCAGCTGGACAGGAGACACTGGAAACACCATATATTTT
TRBJ2-1	-	TRBV7-2	TRBD2	CASSPRGLAGGGSYNEQFF	TGTGCCAGCAGCCCCCGGGGACTAGCGGGGGGGGGCTCCTACAATGAGCAGTTCTTC
TRBJ2-1	-	TRBV6-2/TRBV6-3	TRBD2	CASSYASGGAPREQFF	TGTGCCAGCAGTTACGCCAGCGGGGGGGCCCCCAGGGAGCAGTTCTTC
TRBJ2-5	once	TRBV12-3/TRBV12-4	-	CASSSGAYGTQYF	TGTGCCAGCAGTTCAGGGGCGTATGGGACCCAGTACTTC
TRBJ1-5	-	TRBV7-6	TRBD1	CASAKTGDIDQPQHF	TGTGCCAGCGCAAAGACAGGGGATATTGATCAGCCCCAGCATTTT
TRBJ1-1	-	TRBV5-1	TRBD1	CASSLNYRGMNTEAFF	TGCGCCAGCAGCTTGAACTACAGGGGGATGAACACTGAAGCTTTCTTT
TRBJ1-1	-	TRBV10-3	-	CAISEKLQGMNTEAFF	TGTGCCATCAGTGAAAAGCTGCAGGGGATGAACACTGAAGCTTTCTTT
TRBJ1-3	-	TRBV18	TRBD1	CASSPRQGTNTIYF	TGTGCCAGCTCACCACGACAGGGTACAAACACCATATATTTT
TRBJ1-1	-	TRBV5-6	-	CASSLVAGVAFF	TGTGCCAGCAGCTTGGTAGCCGGGGTAGCTTTCTTT
TRBJ1-6	-	TRBV5-4	TRBD1	CASSLGTTGGGNSPLHF	TGTGCCAGCAGCTTGGGGACAACAGGGGGAGGGAATTCACCCCTCCACTTT
TRBJ2-5	-	TRBV3-1/TRBV3-2	TRBD2	CASRRLAGETQYF	TGTGCCAGCAGACGACTAGCGGGGGAGACCCAGTACTTC
TRBJ1-1	-	TRBV9	-	CASSVEGNPNTEAFF	TGTGCCAGCAGCGTAGAGGGGAATCCGAACACTGAAGCTTTCTTT
TRBJ1-2	-	TRBV11-1	TRBD1	CASSARQGTYYGYTF	TGTGCCAGCAGCGCCCGACAGGGGACGTACTATGGCTACACCTTC
TRBJ1-1	-	TRBV6-5	-	CASSYHTGHFEAFF	TGTGCCAGCAGCTACCACACTGGGCACTTTGAAGCTTTCTTT
TRBJ1-4	-	TRBV6-5	-	CASTRGTNEKLFF	TGTGCCAGCACGCGGGGTACTAATGAAAAACTGTTTTTT
TRBJ1-5	-	TRBV11-2	TRBD1	CASSLEVGTGRGQPQHF	TGTGCCAGCAGCTTAGAAGTAGGGACAGGGAGGGGACAGCCCCAGCATTTT
TRBJ1-2	once	TRBV24-1	-	CATSDNQGFGYTF	TGTGCCACCAGTGATAACCAGGGGTTTGGCTACACCTTC
TRBJ2-2	-	TRBV11-2	-	CASSQSGTRGSGELFF	TGTGCCAGCAGCCAATCTGGGACAAGGGGATCCGGGGAGCTGTTTTTT
TRBJ2-6	-	TRBV19	-	CASSVRQALSGANVLTF	TGTGCCAGTAGTGTTCGACAGGCCCTCTCTGGGGCCAACGTCCTGACTTTC
TRBJ1-5	-	TRBV10-3	-	CAISESAASQPQHF	TGTGCCATCAGTGAGTCGGCAGCGTCTCAGCCCCAGCATTTT
TRBJ2-5	-	TRBV10-2	TRBD1	CASGTGQETQYF	TGCGCCAGCGGGACAGGGCAAGAGACCCAGTACTTC
TRBJ2-2	-	TRBV7-9	-	CASSQGGLANTGELFF	TGTGCCAGCAGCCAGGGGGGACTAGCGAACACCGGGGAGCTGTTTTTT
TRBJ2-3	-	TRBV18	TRBD1	CASSPRGQGGATDTQYF	TGTGCCAGCTCACCTCGAGGACAGGGGGGGGCCACAGATACGCAGTATTTT
TRBJ1-2	once	TRBV19	TRBD1	CASRRTGDGNYGYTF	TGTGCCAGTAGGCGGACAGGGGATGGGAACTATGGCTACACCTTC
TRBJ1-1	-	TRBV2	-	CASSGREARWNTEAFF	TGTGCCAGCAGTGGCAGGGAAGCGCGTTGGAACACTGAAGCTTTCTTT
TRBJ2-3	-	TRBV3-1/TRBV3-2	-	CASSQVEQRGTDTQYF	TGTGCCAGCAGCCAAGTCGAGCAGCGGGGCACAGATACGCAGTATTTT
TRBJ2-3	-	TRBV9	-	CASSVGTSTDTQYF	TGTGCCAGCAGCGTAGGAACTAGCACAGATACGCAGTATTTT
TRBJ1-5	-	TRBV19	-	CASSMELRGWNQPQHF	TGTGCCAGTAGTATGGAGCTCAGGGGTTGGAATCAGCCCCAGCATTTT
TRBJ1-2	few	TRBV4-1	-	CASSQPTGGVGYGYTF	TGCGCCAGCAGCCAGCCTACCGGAGGAGTGGGCTATGGCTACACCTTC
TRBJ1-5	-	TRBV30	-	CAWNRGGHQPQHF	TGTGCCTGGAACCGCGGGGGGCATCAGCCCCAGCATTTT
TRBJ2-2	-	TRBV5-1	TRBD2	CASTPVAGEGGELFF	TGCGCCAGCACCCCGGTGGCGGGAGAAGGCGGGGAGCTGTTTTTT
TRBJ2-1	-	TRBV5-1	-	CASSLVDNEQFF	TGCGCCAGCAGCTTGGTAGACAATGAGCAGTTCTTC
TRBJ1-2	-	TRBV10-3	-	CAISEKPTTGTNYGYTF	TGTGCCATCAGTGAGAAACCGACTACAGGGACCAACTATGGCTACACCTTC
TRBJ1-4	-	TRBV21-1	-	CASSTRQGKEKLFF	TGTGCCAGCAGCACCCGACAGGGAAAGGAAAAACTGTTTTTT
TRBJ1-2	-	TRBV11-2	-	CASSYRDSWGGYTF	TGTGCCAGCAGCTACCGGGACTCCTGGGGTGGCTACACCTTC
TRBJ1-1	-	TRBV3-1/TRBV3-2	-	CASSQVSSPSTEAFF	TGTGCCAGCAGCCAAGTTAGTAGTCCGAGCACTGAAGCTTTCTTT
TRBJ2-1	-	TRBV7-2	TRBD1	CASRAGTGNNEQFF	TGTGCCAGCAGGGCCGGGACAGGGAACAATGAGCAGTTCTTC
TRBJ1-5	-	TRBV20-1	-	CSASQGRFSNQPQHF	TGCAGTGCTAGTCAGGGCAGGTTCAGCAATCAGCCCCAGCATTTT
TRBJ2-1	-	TRBV10-3	-	CAISESGGEGYNEQFF	TGTGCCATCAGTGAGTCAGGGGGGGAAGGGTACAATGAGCAGTTCTTC
TRBJ2-2	-	TRBV3-1/TRBV3-2	-	CASSQDQRVANTGELFF	TGTGCCAGCAGCCAAGATCAGAGGGTCGCGAACACCGGGGAGCTGTTTTTT
TRBJ2-1	-	TRBV5-1	TRBD1	CASSQRGQEYNEQFF	TGCGCCAGCAGCCAGAGGGGACAGGAATACAATGAGCAGTTCTTC
TRBJ1-5	-	TRBV7-8	TRBD1	CASSLVRQGSSNQPQHF	TGTGCCAGCAGCTTAGTAAGACAGGGAAGTAGCAATCAGCCCCAGCATTTT
TRBJ2-1	-	TRBV5-1	-	CASGGALSSYNEQFF	TGCGCCAGCGGGGGGGCCCTGAGCTCCTACAATGAGCAGTTCTTC
TRBJ1-1	-	TRBV7-8	TRBD1	CASSIWDRGFLNTEAFF	TGTGCCAGCAGCATATGGGACAGGGGTTTTCTGAACACTGAAGCTTTCTTT